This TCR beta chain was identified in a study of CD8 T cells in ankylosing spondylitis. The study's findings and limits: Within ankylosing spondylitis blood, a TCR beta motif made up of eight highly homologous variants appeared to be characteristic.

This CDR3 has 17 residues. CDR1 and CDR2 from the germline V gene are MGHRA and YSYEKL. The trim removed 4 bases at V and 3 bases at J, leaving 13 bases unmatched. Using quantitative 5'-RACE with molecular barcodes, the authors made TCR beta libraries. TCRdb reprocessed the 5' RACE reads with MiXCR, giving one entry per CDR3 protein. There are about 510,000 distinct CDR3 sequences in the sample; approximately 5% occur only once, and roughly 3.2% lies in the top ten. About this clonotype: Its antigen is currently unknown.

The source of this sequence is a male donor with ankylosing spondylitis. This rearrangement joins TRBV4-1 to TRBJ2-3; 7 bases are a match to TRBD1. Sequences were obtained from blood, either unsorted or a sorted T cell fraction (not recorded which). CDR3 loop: CASSRKGTDFGTDTQYF. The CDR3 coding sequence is TGCGCCAGCAGCCGTAAAGGGACAGATTTTGGAACAGATACGCAGTATTTT.